These T cell receptor beta chains were read from a single sample in a study of blood T cell repertoires in COVID-19. Here immunoSEQ multiplex PCR was the method, and the copy in TCRdb shows in-frame clones only, minus some. The sample has roughly 100,000 clones, 65% to 90% seen once. The sample comprised peripheral blood. The receptors derive from a man in his fifties or sixties with acute or convalescent COVID-19. The CDR3 runs from the conserved cysteine through the conserved F or W. A D gene is named only where the DNA matches it firmly. Clone size is shown for a subset of rows, as once, few, many or a class of expanded clone.

J: TRBJ2-5; size: .; D: .; V: TRBV28; CDR3: CASSLEFSGGAETQYF; DNA: TGTGCCAGCAGTTTAGAGTTTTCGGGGGGCGCGGAGACCCAGTACTTC
J: TRBJ2-7; size: .; D: .; V: TRBV19; CDR3: CASSMAEAYEQYF; DNA: TGTGCCAGTAGTATGGCGGAAGCCTACGAGCAGTACTTC
J: TRBJ2-3; size: .; D: TRBD2; V: TRBV14; CDR3: CASSPLTAGGYDTQYF; DNA: TGTGCCAGCAGCCCTTTGACGGCGGGAGGCTATGATACGCAGTATTTT
J: TRBJ1-1; size: .; D: .; V: TRBV6-2/TRBV6-3; CDR3: CASSYSGGTEAFF; DNA: TGTGCCAGCAGTTACTCCGGCGGGACTGAAGCTTTCTTT
J: TRBJ1-1; size: .; D: .; V: TRBV30; CDR3: CAWSVEVRNTEAFF; DNA: TGTGCCTGGAGTGTAGAGGTTCGGAACACTGAAGCTTTCTTT
J: TRBJ2-5; size: .; D: .; V: TRBV20-1; CDR3: CSASHGTRGYF; DNA: TGCAGTGCTAGTCACGGGACAAGGGGTTACTTC
J: TRBJ1-2; size: .; D: .; V: TRBV7-8; CDR3: CASAGWVDWNYGYTF; DNA: TGTGCCAGCGCGGGGTGGGTCGACTGGAACTATGGCTACACCTTC
J: TRBJ2-1; size: .; D: TRBD2; V: TRBV30; CDR3: CAWSDRGLAGGPREQFF; DNA: TGTGCCTGGAGTGACCGCGGACTAGCGGGAGGGCCGCGGGAGCAGTTCTTC
J: TRBJ1-2; size: .; D: .; V: TRBV5-1; CDR3: CASSLDGYGYTF; DNA: TGCGCCAGCAGCTTGGACGGGTATGGCTACACCTTC
J: TRBJ1-3; size: .; D: .; V: TRBV12-1; CDR3: CASSSIHRGLSSGNTIYF; DNA: TGTGCCAGCAGCTCCATTCACAGGGGGCTGAGCTCTGGAAACACCATATATTTT
J: TRBJ2-7; size: .; D: TRBD2; V: TRBV9; CDR3: CASSGREGHYEQYF; DNA: TGTGCCAGCAGCGGCAGGGAGGGGCACTACGAGCAGTACTTC
J: TRBJ2-1; size: .; D: .; V: TRBV5-1; CDR3: CASSLSSSYNEQFF; DNA: TGCGCCAGCAGCTTGAGTAGCTCCTACAATGAGCAGTTCTTC
J: TRBJ2-7; size: .; D: TRBD2; V: TRBV6-4; CDR3: CASRGLAGLSYEQYF; DNA: TGTGCCAGCAGGGGCCTAGCGGGACTCTCCTACGAGCAGTACTTC
J: TRBJ2-7; size: .; D: .; V: TRBV5-1; CDR3: CASSLVPDSPYEQYF; DNA: TGCGCCAGCAGCTTGGTTCCGGACAGCCCCTACGAGCAGTACTTC
J: TRBJ1-4; size: .; D: .; V: TRBV19; CDR3: CASSVGQPGEKLFF; DNA: TGTGCCAGTAGTGTGGGACAACCAGGGGAAAAACTGTTTTTT
J: TRBJ2-2; size: .; D: .; V: TRBV19; CDR3: CASSHVGTGIGELFF; DNA: TGTGCCAGTAGCCATGTGGGCACGGGAATCGGGGAGCTGTTTTTT
J: TRBJ2-7; size: once; D: TRBD2; V: TRBV11-3; CDR3: CASSYSGTSVSYEQYF; DNA: TGTGCCAGCAGCTATTCCGGGACTAGCGTCTCCTACGAGCAGTACTTC
J: TRBJ2-7; size: .; D: .; V: TRBV5-1; CDR3: CASSLPGYEQYF; DNA: TGCGCCAGCAGCTTGCCGGGTTACGAGCAGTACTTC
J: TRBJ2-1; size: .; D: TRBD2; V: TRBV6-5; CDR3: CASSYWRGGRGEQFF; DNA: TGTGCCAGCAGTTACTGGCGGGGGGGCCGGGGTGAGCAGTTCTTC
J: TRBJ2-1; size: .; D: TRBD2; V: TRBV28; CDR3: CASSPLAGGPSYNEQFF; DNA: TGTGCCAGCAGCCCCCTAGCGGGAGGGCCTTCCTACAATGAGCAGTTCTTC
J: TRBJ2-7; size: .; D: .; V: TRBV2; CDR3: CASSASRVYSYEQYF; DNA: TGTGCCAGCAGTGCCAGCAGGGTTTACTCCTACGAGCAGTACTTC
J: TRBJ2-5; size: .; D: TRBD1; V: TRBV19; CDR3: CASRGQGLETQYF; DNA: TGTGCCAGTAGAGGACAGGGGTTAGAGACCCAGTACTTC
J: TRBJ1-6; size: .; D: TRBD1; V: TRBV6-6; CDR3: CASSTPAGTGGSSYNSPLHF; DNA: TGTGCCAGCAGCACTCCGGCTGGGACAGGGGGGTCCTCCTATAATTCACCCCTCCACTTT
J: TRBJ1-5; size: .; D: TRBD1; V: TRBV6-6; CDR3: CASSYTTGGRQPQHF; DNA: TGTGCCAGCAGTTACACCACAGGGGGCCGACAGCCCCAGCATTTT
J: TRBJ2-3; size: .; D: .; V: TRBV3-1/TRBV3-2; CDR3: CASSQNRVDTQYF; DNA: TGTGCCAGCAGCCAAAATAGAGTGGATACGCAGTATTTT
J: TRBJ2-2; size: .; D: .; V: TRBV2; CDR3: CASKGDRNTGELFF; DNA: TGTGCCAGCAAAGGAGACAGGAACACCGGGGAGCTGTTTTTT
J: TRBJ2-1; size: few; D: .; V: TRBV27; CDR3: CASSFISDGVHEQFF; DNA: TGTGCCAGCAGTTTCATCTCCGACGGGGTCCATGAGCAGTTCTTC
J: TRBJ2-2; size: .; D: TRBD2; V: TRBV6-5; CDR3: CASTLTSSVGGELFF; DNA: TGTGCCAGCACGTTGACTAGCTCGGTTGGCGGGGAGCTGTTTTTT
J: TRBJ2-5; size: once; D: .; V: TRBV6-1; CDR3: CASSERTVKETQYF; DNA: TGTGCCAGCAGTGAACGGACAGTAAAAGAGACCCAGTACTTC
J: TRBJ1-4; size: .; D: .; V: TRBV5-1; CDR3: CASSESSTNEKLFF; DNA: TGCGCCAGCAGCGAGTCATCAACTAATGAAAAACTGTTTTTT
J: TRBJ1-5; size: .; D: .; V: TRBV5-5; CDR3: CASSQLKDRRDNQPQHF; DNA: TGTGCCAGCAGCCAATTAAAGGACAGAAGGGACAATCAGCCCCAGCATTTT
J: TRBJ2-5; size: .; D: .; V: TRBV30; CDR3: CAWSTAGVGTQYF; DNA: TGTGCCTGGAGTACGGCAGGGGTGGGGACCCAGTACTTC
J: TRBJ1-5; size: .; D: .; V: TRBV24-1; CDR3: CATSVYSNQPQHF; DNA: TGTGCCACCAGTGTTTATAGCAATCAGCCCCAGCATTTT
J: TRBJ1-2; size: .; D: .; V: TRBV28; CDR3: CASSGSAGGYTF; DNA: TGTGCCAGCAGTGGGTCAGCAGGTGGCTACACCTTC
J: TRBJ1-1; size: .; D: .; V: TRBV27; CDR3: CASSLSGLGNRYTEAFF; DNA: TGTGCCAGCAGTTTATCCGGACTCGGGAATCGATATACTGAAGCTTTCTTT
J: TRBJ2-4; size: .; D: TRBD1; V: TRBV3-1/TRBV3-2; CDR3: CASSQRQGATDIQYF; DNA: TGTGCCAGCAGCCAAAGACAGGGGGCGACGGACATTCAGTACTTC
J: TRBJ1-5; size: few; D: TRBD1; V: TRBV7-9; CDR3: CASSTDRVDQHF; DNA: TGTGCCAGCAGCACCGACAGGGTCGACCAGCATTTT
J: TRBJ2-3; size: .; D: .; V: TRBV5-1; CDR3: CASLSDGHHTDTQYF; DNA: TGCGCCAGCTTAAGTGACGGACACCACACAGATACGCAGTATTTT
J: TRBJ1-6; size: .; D: .; V: TRBV7-8; CDR3: CASSLGSVNSPLHF; DNA: TGTGCCAGCAGCTTAGGGTCAGTTAATTCACCCCTCCACTTT
J: TRBJ2-1; size: .; D: TRBD2; V: TRBV7-3; CDR3: CASSPGLAGYNEQFF; DNA: TGTGCCAGCAGCCCCGGACTAGCGGGGTACAATGAGCAGTTCTTC
J: TRBJ2-1; size: .; D: .; V: TRBV4-2; CDR3: CASSHMTDSVYNEQFF; DNA: TGTGCCAGCAGCCACATGACTGACAGCGTCTACAATGAGCAGTTCTTC
J: TRBJ1-1; size: .; D: .; V: TRBV2; CDR3: CASSGEQGLGTEAFF; DNA: TGTGCCAGCAGTGGTGAACAGGGTCTCGGCACTGAAGCTTTCTTT
J: TRBJ1-2; size: .; D: .; V: TRBV5-6; CDR3: CASSRAGDYGYTF; DNA: TGTGCCAGCAGCCGAGCGGGGGACTATGGCTACACCTTC
J: TRBJ2-2; size: few; D: .; V: TRBV6-5; CDR3: CASISGTTGELFF; DNA: TGTGCCAGCATCTCGGGTACCACCGGGGAGCTGTTTTTT
J: TRBJ1-4; size: .; D: .; V: TRBV28; CDR3: CASSLDKRRSEKLFF; DNA: TGTGCCAGCAGTTTAGACAAAAGGAGGAGTGAAAAACTGTTTTTT
J: TRBJ2-7; size: few; D: .; V: TRBV6-5; CDR3: CASSYSRSSYEQYF; DNA: TGTGCCAGCAGTTACAGCCGGAGCTCCTACGAGCAGTACTTC
J: TRBJ1-2; size: .; D: .; V: TRBV6-5; CDR3: CASSYSYRADYGYTF; DNA: TGTGCCAGCAGTTACTCGTACAGGGCGGACTATGGCTACACCTTC
J: TRBJ1-2; size: once; D: TRBD1; V: TRBV30; CDR3: CASADRFNYGYTF; DNA: TGTGCCTCGGCGGACAGGTTTAACTATGGCTACACCTTC
J: TRBJ1-6; size: .; D: TRBD1; V: TRBV27; CDR3: CASTSTGISSTLHF; DNA: TGTGCCAGCACCTCGACAGGGATTTCATCCACCCTCCACTTT
J: TRBJ1-4; size: .; D: .; V: TRBV9; CDR3: CASSVGLENEKLFF; DNA: TGTGCCAGCAGCGTAGGACTAGAGAATGAAAAACTGTTTTTT
J: TRBJ1-3; size: .; D: TRBD1; V: TRBV9; CDR3: CASSPLTGGNGNTIYF; DNA: TGTGCCAGCAGCCCCTTGACAGGGGGCAATGGAAACACCATATATTTT
J: TRBJ2-1; size: .; D: TRBD2; V: TRBV6-5; CDR3: CASWGRVSYNEQFF; DNA: TGTGCCAGCTGGGGGAGGGTATCTTACAATGAGCAGTTCTTC
J: TRBJ1-1; size: .; D: TRBD1; V: TRBV9; CDR3: CASSVGWTGLLTEAFF; DNA: TGTGCCAGCAGCGTAGGCTGGACAGGGTTGCTCACTGAAGCTTTCTTT
J: TRBJ2-2; size: once; D: .; V: TRBV27; CDR3: CASSTTALLRTGELFF; DNA: TGTGCCAGCAGTACCACCGCCTTATTGAGGACCGGGGAGCTGTTTTTT
J: TRBJ2-1; size: .; D: TRBD2; V: TRBV11-3; CDR3: CASSLSSGGPNYEQFF; DNA: TGTGCCAGCAGCTTAAGTAGCGGGGGGCCCAATTATGAGCAGTTCTTC
J: TRBJ2-5; size: .; D: .; V: TRBV18; CDR3: CASYGGYQETQYF; DNA: TGTGCCAGCTATGGGGGCTACCAAGAGACCCAGTACTTC